The table lists the clone carrying this TCR beta chain with a few counts. Unique molecular identifiers were incorporated during preparation of the TCRbeta library. MiXCR, applied by TCRdb to the PCR reads, yields one record per CDR3 protein. The sample has 530,000 or so distinct CDR3 sequences; 20% to 30% are singletons. This sample is drawn from a study of T-cell reconstitution after alpha-beta-depleted transplantation in children. This CDR3 region has 14 residues. With V trimmed by 6 bases and J by 3 bases, 5 bases remained unmatched. The input for sequencing was PBMCs, taken before TCRalphabeta/CD19-depleted stem cell transplant. The sequence was collected from a boy less than two years old with Wiskott-Aldrich syndrome, due to receive a stem cell transplant. The rearrangement joins TRBV12-3 or TRBV12-4 to TRBJ1-5; TRBD1 aligns across 7 bases. This CDR3 reads CASRSDRDNQPQHF. CDR3 bases: TGTGCCAGCAGGTCCGACAGGGACAATCAGCCCCAGCATTTT.